Shown below are 16 T cell receptor beta chains from a single sample sequenced in a study of T cell responses to AZD1222 COVID-19 vaccine. Some clones are missing from TCRdb's copy, which holds only in-frame ones; the method was immunoSEQ multiplex PCR. Of 200,000 to 250,000 clones in the sample, approximately 94% were seen once. Sequences were derived from peripheral blood, sampled on day 0 of MenACWY control vaccination. These receptors came from an adult in good health.

This clone was observed a handful of times. The chain couples TRBV25-1 to TRBJ1-2, with D hard to call. Germline CDR1 and CDR2: MGHDK and SYGVNS. The CDR3 contains 11 residues. Trimming stripped 6 bases from V and 8 bases from J, with 10 bases between. The CDR3 here is CASRNVGGYTF. DNA of the CDR3: TGTGCCAGCAGAAATGTGGGCGGCTACACCTTC.

The chain joins TRBV2 to TRBJ1-1; 7 bases map to TRBD1. With V trimmed by 6 bases and J by 9 bases, 7 bases remained unmatched. Germline V CDR1 and CDR2: SNHLY, FYNNEI. The CDR3 loop spans 12 amino acids. The CDR3 DNA reads TGTGCCAGCAGGACGCGACAGGGACAAGCTTTCTTT. Its protein product is CASRTRQGQAFF.

The chain is built from TRBV5-1 and TRBJ1-1, with D possibly TRBD1 on 5 matching bases. This CDR3 contains 15 residues. Germline V gene lookup returns CDR1 SGHRS and CDR2 YFSETQ. Between the trimmed V and J ends, which lost 5 bases and 3 bases, there was a span of 17 bases. This CDR3 reads CASSKSGWEDTEAFF. The DNA for the CDR3 is TGCGCCAGCAGTAAATCAGGGTGGGAAGACACTGAAGCTTTCTTT. Drawing the rest from reference TRBV5-1 and TRBJ1-1, the complete variable domain is KAGVTQTPRYLIKTRGQQVTLSCSPISGHRSVSWYQQTPGQGLQFLFEYFSETQRNKGNFPGRFSGRQFSNSRSEMNVSTLELGDSALYLCASSKSGWEDTEAFFGQGTRLTVV.

The chain employs TRBV29-1 and TRBJ2-6, with D hard to call. Germline assignment: CDR1 SQVTM and CDR2 ANQGSEA. V was cut by 7 bases and J by 2 bases, with 6 bases left in between. The CDR3 has 12 residues. CDR3: CSGGAGANVLTF. Written as DNA, the CDR3 is TGCAGCGGTGGGGCTGGGGCCAACGTCCTGACTTTC.

This chain uses TRBV28 with TRBJ2-3; D call uncertain. V lost 2 bases and J 1 base, leaving 7 bases between the germline ends. The germline V gene encodes CDR1 MDHEN and CDR2 SYDVKM. This CDR3 region has 14 residues. DNA for the CDR3: TGTGCCAGCAGTTTACGTGGGGGCACAGATACGCAGTATTTT. It codes for CASSLRGGTDTQYF.

CDR3 sequence (DNA): TGTGCCAGCAGCCCCCTCTACGAGCAGTACTTC. Amino acid sequence: CASSPLYEQYF. This chain connects TRBV11-2 to TRBJ2-7; the D is unclear. The CDR3 has 11 amino acids. Trimming shortened V by 5 bases and J by 3 bases, and 5 bases separated the two germline ends. CDR1 is SGHAT and CDR2 is FQNNGV in the germline V gene.

This rearrangement joins TRBV19 to TRBJ1-1, with TRBD1 matching over 7 bases. The V gene end was trimmed by 6 bases and the J gene end by 1 base; junction bases not matched to a gene: 5. CDR1 and CDR2 (germline): LNHDA, SQIVND (reference sequence). This CDR3 is built from 14 residues. The CDR3 DNA is TGTGCCAGTAGCCCAGGGGGAGAGAACACTGAAGCTTTCTTT. It yields the protein CASSPGGENTEAFF. Full variable domain (missing parts from reference TRBV19 and TRBJ1-1): DGGITQSPKYLFRKEGQNVTLSCEQNLNHDAMYWYRQDPGQGLRLIYYSQIVNDFQKGDIAEGYSVSREKKESFPLTVTSAQKNPTAFYLCASSPGGENTEAFFGQGTRLTVV.

The chain joins TRBV5-1 to TRBJ2-1; tentatively, D is TRBD1 or TRBD2 (6 bases each). This CDR3 has 14 residues. Germline loops: CDR1 SGHRS, CDR2 YFSETQ. V was shortened by 0 bases and J by 4 bases, with 8 bases between the two germline ends. The CDR3 loop reads CASSLEGGYNEQFF. For the CDR3, the DNA is TGCGCCAGCAGCTTGGAGGGGGGATACAATGAGCAGTTCTTC.

The chain joins TRBV18 to TRBJ2-7, with 10 bases identical to TRBD1. The germline V gene encodes CDR1 KGHSH and CDR2 LQKENI. The CDR3 is made up of 14 amino acids. With 3 bases clipped from V and 5 bases from J, the junction kept 4 bases outside the gene matches. CDR3 sequence: CASSPPGQGNEQYF. DNA of the CDR3: TGTGCCAGCTCACCCCCGGGACAGGGGAACGAGCAGTACTTC.

The gene calls are TRBV5-4 and TRBJ2-1; the match to TRBD1 covers 7 bases. Germline CDR1 reads SGHNT; CDR2 reads YYREEE (reference sequence). V trimming: 3 bases; J trimming: 2 bases; junction bases outside the gene matches: 5. This CDR3 region has 15 residues. CDR3 bases: TGTGCCAGCAGCTCTGGGACAGCCACCTACAATGAGCAGTTCTTC. Translating gives CASSSGTATYNEQFF. The whole variable domain, remainder taken from reference TRBV5-4 and TRBJ2-1, is ETGVTQSPTHLIKTRGQQVTLRCSSQSGHNTVSWYQQALGQGPQFIFQYYREEENGRGNFPPRFSGLQFPNYSSELNVNALELDDSALYLCASSSGTATYNEQFFGPGTRLTVL.

V gene TRBV5-4 combines with J gene TRBJ2-2; weak D call: TRBD1 (7 bases). Germline assignment: CDR1 SGHNT and CDR2 YYREEE (reference sequence). Trimming stripped 6 bases from V and 4 bases from J, with 22 bases between. CDR3 length: 17 residues. This chain's CDR3 is CASTSGPIQGGTGELFF. As DNA, the CDR3 is TGTGCCAGCACCTCGGGCCCAATCCAGGGGGGCACCGGGGAGCTGTTTTTT.

The V call is TRBV10-2, the J call TRBJ1-1; D is undetermined. Germline V CDR1 and CDR2: WSHSY, SAAADI. Trimming shortened V by 7 bases and J by 5 bases, and 20 bases separated the two germline ends. The CDR3 has 15 amino acids. Written as DNA, the CDR3 is TGCGCCAGCATACCCCGAACGCAAGGCAGGACTGAAGCTTTCTTT. Amino acids: CASIPRTQGRTEAFF.

The J gene is TRBJ1-2, the V gene TRBV3-1 (or the pseudogene TRBV3-2); 11 nucleotides agree with TRBD1. CDR3 length: 14 amino acids. Germline CDR1 LGHDT, CDR2 YNNKEL (reference sequence). Trimming removed 5 bases from V and 5 bases from J; junction bases left unmatched: 4. The CDR3 DNA reads as TGTGCCAGCAGCGAAGGGGACAGGGGGTATGGCTACACCTTC. Encoded protein: CASSEGDRGYGYTF.

V is TRBV7-3 and J is TRBJ2-3; D is possibly TRBD1 (5 bases). V lost 3 bases, J lost 3 bases, and 10 bases lay in between. CDR3 size: 14 residues. Germline CDR1 reads SGHTA; CDR2 reads FQGTGA. CDR3 amino acids: CASSFREQTDTQYF. The CDR3 DNA is TGTGCCAGCAGCTTCAGGGAACAGACAGATACGCAGTATTTT.

This clone came up many times. The sample has other DNA sequences that encode this CDR3 too. The chain carries TRBV28 and TRBJ1-5; D is ambiguous. The V gene's germline CDR1 is MDHEN and CDR2 SYDVKM. The CDR3 loop spans 11 amino acids. The V gene lost 2 bases and the J gene lost 4 bases, with 0 bases spanning the gap. The CDR3 region is CASSLNQPQHF. CDR3 DNA sequence: TGTGCCAGCAGTTTAAATCAGCCCCAGCATTTT.

The rearrangement joins TRBV19 to TRBJ2-1, with TRBD2 matching 9 bases. The CDR3 has 15 residues. CDR1 and CDR2 (germline): LNHDA, SQIVND (reference sequence). J gave up 5 bases and V 6 bases, and 8 bases lay outside the gene matches. Written as DNA, the CDR3 is TGTGCCAGTAGGAATAGCGGGGGACCTGACAATGAGCAGTTCTTC. Protein product: CASRNSGGPDNEQFF.